In this sample, the clone carrying this T cell receptor (beta chain) turned up a few times. This sample is drawn from a study of beta chain features in type 1 diabetes. Trimming took off 4 bases at V and 5 bases at J, with 9 bases between the two ends. The CDR3 runs 13 residues. CDR1 is SGDLS, CDR2 YYNGEE, per germline. As every portion of the isolated RNA was reverse transcribed, the sequencing read expressed TCRB transcripts. Clones were sequenced by immunoSEQ multiplex PCR, and TCRdb holds only the in-frame ones, with some missing. The sample has approximately 330,000 clones; 8% to 13% are singletons. It was via CD45RO/CCR7/CD25/CD127/CD95/CD27 that CD4+ naive, central memory, regulatory and stem cell-like memory cells were sorted.

V usage is TRBV9 and J usage is TRBJ2-2; D unclear. The receptor comes from a woman in her thirties in good health. The sample was naive CD4+ T cells from blood. The CDR3 reads CASSPRSTGELFF. In DNA, the CDR3 is TGTGCCAGCAGCCCAAGGAGTACCGGGGAGCTGTTTTTT.